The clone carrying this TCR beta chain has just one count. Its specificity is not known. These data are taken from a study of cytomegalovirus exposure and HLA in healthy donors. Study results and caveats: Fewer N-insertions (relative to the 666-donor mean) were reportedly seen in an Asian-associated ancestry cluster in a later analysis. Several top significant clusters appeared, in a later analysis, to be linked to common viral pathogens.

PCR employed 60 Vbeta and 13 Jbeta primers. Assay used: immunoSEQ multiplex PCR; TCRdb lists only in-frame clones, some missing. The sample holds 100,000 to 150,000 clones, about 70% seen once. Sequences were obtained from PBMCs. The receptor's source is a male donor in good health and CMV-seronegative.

Here the CDR3 DNA reads TGTGCCAGCAACCCCTCGTATGAGGGGGTAGGCAATGAGCAGTTCTTC. Its translation: CASNPSYEGVGNEQFF. The chain has TRBV27 and TRBJ2-1; tentatively, D is TRBD1 (6 bases). Germline values: CDR1 MNHEY, CDR2 SMNVEV (reference sequence). This CDR3 has 16 amino acids. The V gene lost 7 bases and the J gene lost 6 bases, with 22 bases spanning the gap.